Described below is a single TCR beta chain sequence and its context. The data originate from a study of T cell responses to AZD1222 COVID-19 vaccine. TCRdb's table, derived via immunoSEQ multiplex PCR, lists solely in-frame clones and lacks some. The table lists under 140,000 clones, roughly 90% of them singletons. V lost 4 bases to trimming and J lost 8 bases; unmatched junction nucleotides: 7. Germline CDR1 is SNHLY and CDR2 is FYNNEI. There are 14 residues in the CDR3. The starting material was peripheral blood, obtained 28 days after the second AZD1222 dose. This TCR was sampled from an adult who received the AZD1222 COVID-19 vaccine. The rearrangement links TRBV2 to TRBJ1-2, with 10 nucleotides matching TRBD1. Here the CDR3 DNA reads TGTGCCAGCAGTGTTCGGGGACAGGGGACCGGCTACACCTTC. Translating it yields CASSVRGQGTGYTF. The complete variable domain, with remaining parts taken from reference TRBV2 and TRBJ1-2, reads EPEVTQTPSHQVTQMGQEVILRCVPISNHLYFYWYRQILGQKVEFLVSFYNNEISEKSEIFDDQFSVERPDGSNFTLKIRSTKLEDSAMYFCASSVRGQGTGYTFGSGTRLTVV.